This T cell receptor beta chain was sequenced in a study of T cells after yellow fever vaccination. This clonotype appeared many times. TCRdb called the 5' RACE reads again in MiXCR, with one record for every CDR3 protein. The sample has some 150,000 distinct CDR3 sequences; 6.6% are singletons. The CDR3 is made up of 15 amino acids. Germline CDR1 DFQATT, CDR2 SNEGSKA (reference sequence). V lost 5 bases and J lost 8, with 22 bases in between. This specimen was CD4+ T cells sorted from PBMCs, taken 10 days after the yellow fever booster vaccination. The chain uses TRBV20-1 and TRBJ2-1; possible D gene TRBD1, 5 bases. This sequence originates from a young man who received the YFV17D yellow fever vaccine. CDR3 coding DNA: TGCAGTGCTCGTACCCCCTTGGCAGGGCGACATGAGCAGTTCTTC. Its protein is CSARTPLAGRHEQFF.